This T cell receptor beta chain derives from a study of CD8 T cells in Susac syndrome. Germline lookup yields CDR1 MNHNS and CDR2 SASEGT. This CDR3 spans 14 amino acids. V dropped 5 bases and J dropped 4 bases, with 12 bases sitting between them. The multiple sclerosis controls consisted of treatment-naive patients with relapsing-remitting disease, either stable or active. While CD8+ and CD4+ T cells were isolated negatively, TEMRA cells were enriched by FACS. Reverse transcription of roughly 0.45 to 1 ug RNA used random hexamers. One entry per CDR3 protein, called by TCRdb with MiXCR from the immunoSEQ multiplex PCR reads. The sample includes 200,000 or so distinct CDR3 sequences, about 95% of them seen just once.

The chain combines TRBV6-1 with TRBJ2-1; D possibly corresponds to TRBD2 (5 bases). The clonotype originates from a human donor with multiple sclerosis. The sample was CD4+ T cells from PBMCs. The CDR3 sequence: CASSFPRAYNEQFF. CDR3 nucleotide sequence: TGTGCCAGCAGTTTTCCGAGGGCGTACAATGAGCAGTTCTTC.